The 32 T cell receptor beta chains presented below share a single source sample, sequenced in a study of blood T cell repertoires in COVID-19. Sequencing used immunoSEQ multiplex PCR; TCRdb keeps in-frame clones, though not all of them. The data show more than 120,000 clones, with roughly 88% seen just once and around 26% held by the top ten. Sequenced sample: peripheral blood. The origin of the receptors is a human donor in a cohort sampled during active COVID-19.

The chain uses TRBV7-9 and TRBJ1-5; D is undetermined. The germline gives CDR1 SEHNR, CDR2 FQNEAQ (reference sequence). Trimming cost V 5 bases and J 4 bases, with 9 bases left between them. This CDR3 is 13 amino acids long. CDR3 in amino acids: CASSAQENQPQHF. In DNA, the CDR3 is TGTGCCAGCAGCGCCCAGGAAAATCAGCCCCAGCATTTT.

The rearrangement links TRBV11-2 to TRBJ1-2; TRBD1 might be the D (6 bases). CDR1 is SGHAT, CDR2 FQNNGV, per germline. The V gene lost 5 bases and the J gene lost 1 base, with 14 bases spanning the gap. The CDR3 length is 15 residues. Written as DNA, the CDR3 is TGTGCCAGCAGCGTATCGGACAGTTTTAACTATGGCTACACCTTC. Its translation: CASSVSDSFNYGYTF.

The chain combines TRBV11-2 with TRBJ1-1; 11 positions match TRBD1. Germline trimming cut 2 bases from V and 8 bases from J; bases unmatched to any gene: 13. Germline CDR1 SGHAT, CDR2 FQNNGV. The CDR3 has 17 residues. DNA of the CDR3: TGTGCCAGCAGCTTAAGCTCCATCGGGACAGGGGGTGACGAAGCTTTCTTT. Its translation: CASSLSSIGTGGDEAFF.

V usage is TRBV2 and J usage is TRBJ1-5, with D possibly being TRBD1 (5 bases). Germline CDR1 SNHLY, CDR2 FYNNEI. V shed 6 bases and J shed 0 bases, with 15 bases lying between them. This CDR3 spans 16 amino acids. Here the CDR3 reads CASRALGRGSNQPQHF. CDR3 nucleotide sequence: TGTGCCAGCAGAGCTCTGGGGAGGGGTAGCAATCAGCCCCAGCATTTT.

V is TRBV4-2 and J is TRBJ2-7, with a possible D match to TRBD1 (6 bases). The V gene's germline CDR1 is LGHNA and CDR2 YNFKEQ. Trimming took off 4 bases at V and 5 bases at J, with 15 bases between the two ends. There are 14 residues in the CDR3. The chain's CDR3 is CASSPWGRLDEQYF. The CDR3 DNA sequence: TGTGCCAGCAGCCCGTGGGGGCGGCTGGACGAGCAGTACTTC.

This clone occurred once. The rearrangement uses TRBV13 and TRBJ2-7; D possibly corresponds to TRBD1 (5 bases). The CDR3 runs 15 residues. Trimming removed 0 bases at V and 0 bases at J, with 9 bases between. Germline loops: CDR1 PRHDT, CDR2 FYEKMQ (reference sequence). In nucleotides, the CDR3 is TGTGCCAGCAGCTTAGGACAGGAGAGCTCCTACGAGCAGTACTTC. It is translated as CASSLGQESSYEQYF.

The chain couples TRBV30 to TRBJ1-5, with 7 bases matching TRBD1. Germline V gene lookup returns CDR1 GTSNPN and CDR2 SVGIG (reference sequence). This CDR3 is built from 12 residues. The V gene end was trimmed by 7 bases and the J gene end by 6 bases; junction bases not matched to a gene: 6. The DNA of the CDR3 is TGTGCCTATAACAGGGGAGGTCAGCCCCAGCATTTT. Encoded protein: CAYNRGGQPQHF.

CDR3 DNA: TGTGCCACCTCCTGGGGAGGCTCCTATAATTCACCCCTCCACTTT. This translates into CATSWGGSYNSPLHF. The rearrangement links TRBV6-5 to TRBJ1-6; D remains ambiguous. CDR3 length: 15 residues. V was pared by 10 bases and J by 0 bases, with 13 bases between. Per the germline V gene, CDR1 is MNHEY and CDR2 is SVGAGI.

The chain combines TRBV18 with TRBJ2-2; 7 positions agree with TRBD2. CDR1 is KGHSH, CDR2 LQKENI, per germline. This CDR3 has 14 amino acids. The V gene end was trimmed by 3 bases and the J gene end by 5 bases; junction bases not matched to a gene: 3. CDR3: CASSPTSVTGELFF. The CDR3 coding sequence is TGTGCCAGCTCACCTACTAGCGTTACCGGGGAGCTGTTTTTT.

The V and J genes are TRBV5-1 and TRBJ1-5; the match to TRBD1 covers 8 bases. The V and J ends lost 2 bases and 3 bases, in that order; junction bases with no gene match: 4. Germline CDR1 is SGHRS and CDR2 is YFSETQ. The CDR3 totals 15 residues. CDR3 sequence (DNA): TGCGCCAGCAGCTTACAGGGGGACGCCAATCAGCCCCAGCATTTT. Translation gives CASSLQGDANQPQHF.

This clone has just a few counts. This chain joins TRBV2 and TRBJ1-5; maybe TRBD1 (5 bases). V was cut by 6 bases and J by 3 bases, with 18 bases left in between. The CDR3 covers 16 residues. Germline CDR1 and CDR2: SNHLY and FYNNEI. CDR3 protein: CASSNSGRVDNQPQHF. CDR3 nucleotide sequence: TGTGCCAGCAGCAACTCAGGCAGGGTGGACAATCAGCCCCAGCATTTT.

The chain uses TRBV7-2 and TRBJ1-2; D is perhaps TRBD1 (5 bases). Trimming left V 1 base short and J 13 bases short, with 19 bases between. CDR1 and CDR2 from the germline V gene are SGHTA and FQGNSA. The CDR3 is 14 amino acids. CDR3 sequence reads: CASSLDGGSTRGTF. The CDR3 coding sequence is TGTGCCAGCAGCTTAGACGGAGGGAGCACGAGGGGCACCTTC.

The chain joins TRBV19 to TRBJ1-6; 7 bases line up with TRBD1. CDR1 and CDR2 (germline): LNHDA, SQIVND (reference sequence). The CDR3 spans 16 residues. V shed 1 base and J 6 bases; nucleotides not matched to a gene: 6. The CDR3 protein is CASSIGDRNFNSPLHF. CDR3 sequence (DNA): TGTGCCAGTAGTATAGGGGACAGAAACTTTAATTCACCCCTCCACTTT.

The chain carries TRBV19 and TRBJ2-5, with D maybe TRBD2 (6 bases). CDR1 is LNHDA and CDR2 is SQIVND in the germline V gene (reference sequence). Trimming pared 3 bases from V and 7 bases from J, leaving 6 bases between. This CDR3 is 11 amino acids long. Here the CDR3 reads CASSMRGTQYF. The CDR3 DNA reads as TGTGCCAGTAGTATGCGGGGGACCCAGTACTTC.

The CDR3 nucleotides read TGCAGTGCTAGTAGCGGATCCTACAATGAGCAGTTCTTC. This encodes CSASSGSYNEQFF. This sequence joins TRBV20-1 and TRBJ2-1; maybe TRBD2 (6 bases). Germline V gives CDR1 DFQATT, CDR2 SNEGSKA (reference sequence). This CDR3 contains 13 residues. Trimming removed 3 bases at V and 1 base at J, with 7 bases between.

The V and J genes are TRBV19 and TRBJ1-4; D is perhaps TRBD1 (5 bases). CDR3 length: 15 amino acids. The V gene lost 7 bases and the J gene lost 0 bases, with 12 bases spanning the gap. Germline CDR1 reads LNHDA; CDR2 reads SQIVND (reference sequence). CDR3 residues: CASMSGIPTNEKLFF. CDR3 bases: TGTGCCAGTATGTCAGGGATCCCAACTAATGAAAAACTGTTTTTT. Looking up the rest from reference TRBV19 and TRBJ1-4 gives the full variable domain: DGGITQSPKYLFRKEGQNVTLSCEQNLNHDAMYWYRQDPGQGLRLIYYSQIVNDFQKGDIAEGYSVSREKKESFPLTVTSAQKNPTAFYLCASMSGIPTNEKLFFGSGTQLSVL.

The chain combines TRBV7-3 with TRBJ2-3, with TRBD2 matching over 11 bases. Trimming cost V 5 bases and J 6 bases; bases outside gene matches: 10. The CDR3 loop spans 16 amino acids. Germline CDR1 reads SGHTA; CDR2 reads FQGTGA. The CDR3 spells CASSPLGLAVRDTQYF. The CDR3 nucleotides are TGTGCCAGCAGCCCACTGGGACTAGCGGTGAGGGATACGCAGTATTTT.

This clone was seen only once. The CDR3 reads CASSLAGPFTDTQYF. The CDR3 DNA reads TGTGCCAGCAGTTTGGCAGGGCCCTTCACAGATACGCAGTATTTT. The chain links TRBV27 to TRBJ2-3; D is possibly TRBD1 (5 bases). There are 15 residues in the CDR3. CDR1 and CDR2 (germline): MNHEY, SMNVEV (reference sequence). Trimming removed 3 bases from V and 2 bases from J, with 12 bases in between.

The CDR3 reads CGSTGGNSPLHF. The CDR3 region has the DNA TGTGGCTCGACAGGGGGCAATTCACCCCTCCACTTT. The V call is TRBV3-1 (or the pseudogene TRBV3-2), the J call TRBJ1-6; 10 nucleotides agree with TRBD1. The germline V gene encodes CDR1 LGHDT and CDR2 YNNKEL (reference sequence). CDR3 length: 12 amino acids.

The chain is built from TRBV11-2 and TRBJ2-1; a possible D gene is TRBD2 (7 bases). Germline assignment: CDR1 SGHAT and CDR2 FQNNGV. With 5 bases removed from V and 15 bases from J, the gap between germline ends came to 20 bases. This CDR3 is built from 13 residues. The CDR3 DNA sequence: TGTGCCAGCAGCAAAGGGGGGGGCCCACCGTCGTTCTTC. It codes for CASSKGGGPPSFF.

This clone was seen a few times. The chain is built from TRBV10-2 and TRBJ2-7, with a possible D match to TRBD1 (5 bases). This CDR3 comprises 13 residues. The V end lost 2 bases, the J end lost 5 bases, and 10 bases lay between the germline ends. CDR1 WSHSY and CDR2 SAAADI come from the germline V gene. The chain's CDR3 is CASSEGWGNEQYF. In nucleotides, the CDR3 is TGCGCCAGCAGTGAGGGCTGGGGCAACGAGCAGTACTTC.

This chain links TRBV30 with TRBJ2-5, with D perhaps TRBD2 (6 bases). The germline gives CDR1 GTSNPN, CDR2 SVGIG (reference sequence). The CDR3 length is 13 residues. With 0 bases removed from V and 7 bases from J, the gap between germline ends came to 12 bases. The CDR3 DNA follows: TGTGCCTGGAGTGTAGAGGGGAGGTGGACCCAGTACTTC. This codes for CAWSVEGRWTQYF.

J is TRBJ1-2 and V is TRBV30; tentative D call: TRBD1 (5 bases). The CDR3 loop spans 14 amino acids. The V and J ends lost 2 bases and 5 bases respectively, with 15 bases between them. Germline CDR1 and CDR2: GTSNPN and SVGIG (reference sequence). Here the CDR3 reads CAWSIGGAIYGYTF. DNA for the CDR3: TGTGCCTGGAGTATAGGTGGGGCAATTTATGGCTACACCTTC.

The V gene is TRBV9, the J gene TRBJ2-3, with TRBD1 matching over 7 bases. With 4 bases clipped from V and 6 bases from J, the junction kept 14 bases outside the gene matches. This CDR3 comprises 16 residues. The V gene's germline CDR1 is SGDLS and CDR2 YYNGEE. CDR3 coding DNA: TGTGCCAGCAGCCCTGGGATCCGGGACAGAACGGATACGCAGTATTTT. Translation: CASSPGIRDRTDTQYF.

The gene calls are TRBV12-3 or TRBV12-4 and TRBJ1-4; tentative D call: TRBD1 (5 bases). Between the trimmed V and J ends, which lost 5 bases and 11 bases, there was a span of 12 bases. The CDR3 extends over 12 amino acids. The CDR3 region has the DNA TGTGCCAGCAGTACCGCCCCAGGGAAACTGTTTTTT. This encodes CASSTAPGKLFF.

This sequence joins TRBV19 and TRBJ2-1; 12 bases are shared with TRBD2. V lost 1 base, J lost 7 bases, and 8 bases stayed unmatched. Per the germline V gene, CDR1 is LNHDA and CDR2 is SQIVND (reference sequence). The CDR3 has 17 residues. CDR3 protein: CASSIGALAGGRNEQFF. In DNA form, the CDR3 reads TGTGCCAGTAGTATAGGGGCCCTAGCGGGGGGGAGGAATGAGCAGTTCTTC.

The CDR3 nucleotides are TGTGCCAGCACTGAGCGCCACGAAGCTTTCTTT. As protein: CASTERHEAFF. The rearrangement uses TRBV6-6 and TRBJ1-1, with unresolved D. V lost 7 bases and J lost 8, with 11 bases in between. In germline, CDR1 is MNHNY, CDR2 SVGAGI (reference sequence). The CDR3 length is 11 residues.

The chain carries TRBV28 and TRBJ2-5; 7 bases fit TRBD2. In germline, CDR1 is MDHEN, CDR2 SYDVKM. V dropped 3 bases and J dropped 5; count of bases not matched to a gene: 6. The CDR3 consists of 14 residues. Written as DNA, the CDR3 is TGTGCCAGCAGTTTCCAGGGAGGGATTGAGACCCAGTACTTC. Residues: CASSFQGGIETQYF.

CDR3 in DNA: TGTGCCAGCAGCTTAGCCGGACGGACTTACTCCTACGAGCAGTACTTC. This codes for CASSLAGRTYSYEQYF. The chain couples TRBV7-9 to TRBJ2-7, with D possibly TRBD2 on 5 matching bases. The CDR3 totals 16 residues. V was shortened by 0 bases and J by 0 bases, with 12 bases between the two germline ends. Per the germline V gene, CDR1 is SEHNR and CDR2 is FQNEAQ (reference sequence).

CDR3 sequence: CASRITGVSGNTIYF. CDR3 DNA: TGTGCCAGCAGGATCACAGGTGTCTCTGGAAACACCATATATTTT. The gene calls are TRBV28 and TRBJ1-3, with D tentatively TRBD1 (5 bases). CDR1 MDHEN and CDR2 SYDVKM come from the germline V gene. The CDR3 contains 15 residues. V lost 6 bases to trimming and J lost 0 bases, with 12 bases between them.

The CDR3 region has the DNA TGTGCCAGCAGATGGACAGTCAACAATGAGCAGTTCTTC. Translating it yields CASRWTVNNEQFF. This sequence joins TRBV12-3 or TRBV12-4 and TRBJ2-1, with D possibly matching TRBD1 (6 bases). The CDR3 is 13 amino acids. Trimming stripped 6 bases from V and 5 bases from J, with 11 bases between.

This clone turned up a few times. The chain uses TRBV2 and TRBJ2-2; D possibly corresponds to TRBD1 (6 bases). Germline-derived CDR1 and CDR2 are SNHLY and FYNNEI. The CDR3 covers 14 residues. Deletions cut 6 bases from V and 0 bases from J, with 8 bases between. The CDR3 DNA is TGTGCCAGCAGACAGGGACCGAACACCGGGGAGCTGTTTTTT. Encoded protein: CASRQGPNTGELFF.